The source of this TCR beta chain is a study of Graves' ophthalmopathy and Graves' hyperthyroidism. Scientists amplified the TCR beta CDR3 regions from RNA transcripts. First-round RT-PCR employed HTBI primers, with a second-round multiplex PCR after it. TCRdb passed the multiplex PCR reads through MiXCR, listing each CDR3 protein once. Altogether about 57,000 distinct CDR3 sequences are present, about half being singletons, with the ten largest covering over 3.5%. This clonotype was recorded only once. Its cognate antigen is unknown. V shed 4 bases and J shed 1 base, with 14 bases lying between them. Germline-derived CDR1 and CDR2 are SGHKS and YYEKEE (reference sequence). This CDR3 has 15 residues. Other autoimmune disease, uncontrolled infection, pregnancy and lactation led to exclusion. Study observations and caveats: The model achieved 70.59% sensitivity and less than 85% specificity for ophthalmopathy progression. Most expanded clonotypes in thyroid above 0.001 frequency also showed up in blood.

Sequencing used peripheral blood. This chain joins TRBV5-5 and TRBJ1-1; no firm D call. The TCR comes from an adult woman with Graves' ophthalmopathy. This chain's CDR3 is CASSLLAGGNTEAFF. The CDR3 coding sequence is TGTGCCAGCAGCCTCCTCGCCGGAGGGAACACTGAAGCTTTCTTT.